Listed here are 26 T cell receptor beta chains from one sample, sequenced in a study of T-cell memory formation after mild COVID-19. MiXCR was run by TCRdb on the 5' RACE reads, yielding one entry per CDR3 protein. The sample records around 470,000 distinct CDR3 sequences, 15% to 20% being singletons. Source material: PBMCs or a T cell subset sorted from them (not recorded which). These receptors all come from an adult woman who had mild COVID-19 (a few samples of this study predate the infection). Cell type and time point are not known.

This clonotype was counted between two and nine times. This chain connects TRBV6-1 to TRBJ2-3; a weak D match, TRBD2 (5 bases). This CDR3 is 15 amino acids long. Between the trimmed V and J ends, which lost 3 bases and 0 bases, there was a span of 10 bases. Germline CDR1 reads MNHNS; CDR2 reads SASEGT. CDR3 sequence (DNA): TGTGCCAGCAGTGATTCCGGGGTTAGCACAGATACGCAGTATTTT. It yields the protein CASSDSGVSTDTQYF.

This chain joins TRBV7-9 and TRBJ2-2; D is perhaps TRBD1 (5 bases). CDR3 length: 14 residues. Germline CDR1 SEHNR, CDR2 FQNEAQ (reference sequence). Between the trimmed V and J ends, which lost 9 bases and 3 bases, there was a span of 14 bases. The CDR3 nucleotides are TGTGCCAGTCCGCAGGGTGAGGACACCGGGGAGCTGTTTTTT. Translated, it gives CASPQGEDTGELFF.

The chain combines TRBV12-3 or TRBV12-4 with TRBJ2-7, with D perhaps TRBD2 (5 bases). The CDR3 spans 13 residues. The ends were cut back, 7 bases at V and 1 base at J, with 11 bases in the middle. The DNA for the CDR3 is TGTGCCAGCAATCCGGGATTTTCCTACGAGCAGTACTTC. Protein sequence: CASNPGFSYEQYF.

This clonotype was counted at least ten times. The chain recombines TRBV7-9 with TRBJ2-2; D remains ambiguous. The CDR3 sequence is 17 residues long. Germline assignment: CDR1 SEHNR and CDR2 FQNEAQ (reference sequence). V was pared by 10 bases and J by 0 bases, with 21 bases between. The CDR3 is CAIPVWQAPTNTGELFF. Written as DNA, the CDR3 is TGTGCCATACCGGTGTGGCAGGCACCCACGAACACCGGGGAGCTGTTTTTT.

The chain recombines TRBV7-9 with TRBJ1-5; 9 nucleotides line up with TRBD1. Per the germline V gene, CDR1 is SEHNR and CDR2 is FQNEAQ (reference sequence). V shed 5 bases and J 3 bases; nucleotides not matched to a gene: 5. The length of the CDR3 is 15 residues. The DNA of the CDR3 is TGTGCCAGCAGCCAAACAGGGGGCGTCAATCAGCCCCAGCATTTT. It codes for CASSQTGGVNQPQHF.

The V gene is TRBV11-2, the J gene TRBJ1-1, with D hard to call. V lost 7 bases to trimming and J lost 5 bases, with 17 bases between them. Germline CDR1 and CDR2: SGHAT and FQNNGV. The CDR3 has 14 amino acids. CDR3 region: CASTYSEGWTEAFF. In DNA form, the CDR3 reads TGTGCCAGCACCTACTCTGAGGGTTGGACTGAAGCTTTCTTT. Full variable domain (remainder filled in from reference TRBV11-2 and TRBJ1-1): EAGVAQSPRYKIIEKRQSVAFWCNPISGHATLYWYQQILGQGPKLLIQFQNNGVVDDSQLPKDRFSAERLKGVDSTLKIQPAKLEDSAVYLCASTYSEGWTEAFFGQGTRLTVV.

The chain recombines TRBV20-1 with TRBJ1-2; D unresolved. This CDR3 has 12 amino acids. The germline CDR1 and CDR2 sequences are DFQATT and SNEGSKA (reference sequence). Trimming took 6 bases from V and 4 from J, leaving 12 bases between them. The CDR3 nucleotides read TGCAGTGCCACCGACAATTCCTATGGCTACACCTTC. Translating it yields CSATDNSYGYTF.

This clonotype has just a few counts. The CDR3 loop is CASSPTRGVPSGEKLFF. CDR3 in DNA: TGCGCCAGCAGCCCAACCAGGGGGGTACCTTCGGGTGAAAAACTGTTTTTT. V and J are TRBV4-3 and TRBJ1-4, with TRBD1 matching 7 bases. This CDR3 spans 17 amino acids. Germline CDR1 is LGHNA and CDR2 is YSLEER. V shed 4 bases and J 7 bases; nucleotides not matched to a gene: 15.

CDR3 DNA sequence: TGTGCCAGCAGCCCAGAAGGGGGCCCTTCGTACTATGGCTACACCTTC. Its protein is CASSPEGGPSYYGYTF. This chain connects TRBV5-5 to TRBJ1-2; TRBD1 matches at 7 bases. J was trimmed by 3 bases and V by 4 bases; bases with no gene match: 12. CDR1 is SGHKS, CDR2 YYEKEE, per germline (reference sequence). CDR3 length equals 16 residues.

The rearrangement links TRBV20-1 to TRBJ2-1, with unresolved D. This CDR3 has 16 residues. With 1 base removed from V and 0 bases from J, the gap between germline ends came to 13 bases. Germline V lookup: CDR1 DFQATT, CDR2 SNEGSKA (reference sequence). Written as DNA, the CDR3 is TGCAGTGCTAGAGTATTCAGGCTCGACTCCTACAATGAGCAGTTCTTC. This codes for CSARVFRLDSYNEQFF.

The gene calls are TRBV10-3 and TRBJ1-2, with 9 bases that match TRBD1. CDR1 is ENHRY and CDR2 is SYGVKD in the germline V gene. V shed 4 bases, J shed 7 bases, and the junction held 10 bases outside the gene matches. This CDR3 spans 15 amino acids. The CDR3 here is CAISARGTGKSGYTF. In DNA, the CDR3 is TGTGCCATCAGTGCACGGGGGACAGGGAAGTCTGGCTACACCTTC.

This sequence joins TRBV29-1 and TRBJ1-1; 8 bases map to TRBD1. Germline loops: CDR1 SQVTM, CDR2 ANQGSEA. The V gene end was trimmed by 6 bases and the J gene end by 5 bases; junction bases not matched to a gene: 5. There are 12 residues in the CDR3. This CDR3 reads CSVQGVWTEAFF. CDR3 coding DNA: TGCAGCGTACAGGGGGTTTGGACTGAAGCTTTCTTT.

V and J are TRBV2 and TRBJ2-7, with a tentative D call TRBD1 (5 bases). The CDR3 totals 14 residues. Trimming took 8 bases from V and 3 from J, leaving 17 bases between them. Germline CDR1 reads SNHLY; CDR2 reads FYNNEI. CDR3 amino acids: CASRAQGLVYEQYF. CDR3 DNA: TGTGCCAGCCGAGCGCAGGGTCTTGTCTACGAGCAGTACTTC.

The sample holds many counts of this clonotype. The chain is built from TRBV7-2 and TRBJ1-1; TRBD1 aligns across 8 bases. CDR3 length equals 15 residues. V shed 1 base, J shed 2 bases, and the junction held 3 bases outside the gene matches. Germline CDR1 reads SGHTA; CDR2 reads FQGNSA. The CDR3 region is CASSLGQGLNTEAFF. For the CDR3, the DNA is TGTGCCAGCAGCTTAGGACAGGGGCTTAACACTGAAGCTTTCTTT.

Written as DNA, the CDR3 is TGTGCCAGCAGCTCTATCGCGGACAGGAACATTGAAGCCCAGCATTTT. Amino acid sequence: CASSSIADRNIEAQHF. This chain uses TRBV7-9 with TRBJ1-5; the match to TRBD1 covers 7 bases. Looked up from germline, CDR1 is SEHNR and CDR2 is FQNEAQ (reference sequence). The CDR3 consists of 16 residues. Losses at the gene ends were 4 bases for V and 11 bases for J; bases not matched to a gene: 17.

The J gene is TRBJ1-6, the V gene TRBV6-5; the D is unclear. Germline V gene sequence: CDR1 MNHEY, CDR2 SVGAGI. The V and J ends lost 0 bases and 10 bases respectively, with 10 bases between them. CDR3 length: 14 residues. The CDR3 region is CASSYSSLGSPLHF. DNA for the CDR3: TGTGCCAGCAGTTACTCATCCCTCGGGTCACCCCTCCACTTT.

This clonotype was detected only a few times. The rearrangement joins TRBV6-5 to TRBJ1-2; tentative D call: TRBD1 (6 bases). Trimming stripped 6 bases from V and 2 bases from J, with 16 bases between. Germline V gene sequence: CDR1 MNHEY, CDR2 SVGAGI. CDR3 length: 15 amino acids. The CDR3 DNA reads as TGTGCCAGCAGACCCCCGGGACACAGAAACTATGGCTACACCTTC. Protein: CASRPPGHRNYGYTF.

The genes are TRBV7-6 and TRBJ1-5; tentative D call: TRBD1 (6 bases). This CDR3 is built from 14 residues. With 5 bases removed from V and 6 bases from J, the gap between germline ends came to 14 bases. The germline CDR1 and CDR2 sequences are SGHVS and FNYEAQ. CDR3 loop: CASSVYRGGQPQHF. The DNA for the CDR3 is TGTGCCAGCAGCGTGTACAGAGGGGGTCAGCCCCAGCATTTT.

The chain links TRBV4-1 to TRBJ2-7; D is possibly TRBD1 (5 bases). The germline gives CDR1 MGHRA, CDR2 YSYEKL. The V end was cut by 2 bases, the J end by 3 bases, with 17 bases between. The CDR3 runs 16 residues. The CDR3 coding sequence is TGCGCCAGCAGCCAAAATCAGGGTTACAAGTTCTACGAGCAGTACTTC. Its protein is CASSQNQGYKFYEQYF.

This clonotype was observed a handful of times. This sequence joins TRBV5-1 and TRBJ1-6; 8 bases are shared with TRBD1. Germline V lookup: CDR1 SGHRS, CDR2 YFSETQ. Germline trimming cut 4 bases from V and 7 bases from J; bases unmatched to any gene: 7. This CDR3 contains 15 residues. In DNA form, the CDR3 reads TGCGCCAGCAGCAGCAACAGGGGGAGGAATTCACCCCTCCACTTT. This encodes CASSSNRGRNSPLHF.

This clonotype occurred a few times. V is TRBV18 and J is TRBJ2-7; 13 positions match TRBD2. The junction had 1 base not matched to a gene; V was cut back by 0 bases and J by 2 bases. Per the germline V gene, CDR1 is KGHSH and CDR2 is LQKENI. CDR3 length: 16 amino acids. DNA for the CDR3: TGTGCCAGCTCACCACCAGGACTAGCGGGGGCCTACGAGCAGTACTTC. Its protein product is CASSPPGLAGAYEQYF.

The genes are TRBV7-9 and TRBJ1-2, with 11 bases fitting TRBD1. This CDR3 is built from 15 residues. The trim removed 10 bases at V and 7 bases at J, leaving 14 bases unmatched. The germline V gene encodes CDR1 SEHNR and CDR2 FQNEAQ (reference sequence). DNA of the CDR3: TGTGCCACCCGGGGACAGGGGGAGCCGGGCCGTGGCTACACCTTC. This sequence encodes CATRGQGEPGRGYTF.

The chain employs TRBV14 and TRBJ1-1; D gene ambiguous. This CDR3 has 13 amino acids. The germline CDR1 and CDR2 sequences are SGHDN and FVKESK. V lost 0 bases, J lost 11 bases, and 13 bases lay in between. The CDR3 loop is CASSQDGRDPAFF. The CDR3 DNA reads TGTGCCAGCAGCCAAGATGGTAGAGACCCGGCTTTCTTT.

The chain joins TRBV6-5 to TRBJ2-1, with D tentatively TRBD2 (5 bases). Looked up from germline, CDR1 is MNHEY and CDR2 is SVGAGI. V was trimmed by 2 bases and J by 7 bases, leaving 9 bases between them. The CDR3 has 13 residues. The CDR3 spells CASSYGGNNEQFF. The CDR3 DNA sequence: TGTGCCAGCAGTTACGGAGGAAATAATGAGCAGTTCTTC.

This clonotype has only a few counts. J is TRBJ2-5 and V is TRBV7-3, with 7 bases fitting TRBD1. The CDR3 contains 16 residues. From germline, CDR1 is SGHTA and CDR2 FQGTGA. The J segment lost 2 bases and the V segment lost 5 bases, leaving 11 bases of the junction unmatched. The CDR3 protein is CASSQKGTEPQETQYF. Here the CDR3 DNA reads TGTGCCAGCAGCCAGAAAGGGACAGAGCCACAAGAGACCCAGTACTTC.

This clonotype has a count of ten or more. The CDR3 coding sequence is TGTGCCAGCAGTCTGGACCAGGGGTTCAATGAGCAGTTCTTC. This encodes CASSLDQGFNEQFF. The chain joins TRBV12-3 or TRBV12-4 to TRBJ2-1; tentatively, D is TRBD1 (6 bases). V gave up 5 bases and J gave up 6 bases, with 14 bases separating them. This CDR3 region has 14 residues.